What follows is one T cell receptor (beta chain) and its context. The data originate from a study of blood T cell repertoires in COVID-19. Overall study context: Samples taken during acute and convalescent COVID-19 were collected in the United States, Italy and Spain. Sample material is recorded as cDNA or gDNA derived from T cells, B-cell-depleted T cells, or PBMCs.

The CDR3 length is 14 residues. With V trimmed by 11 bases and J by 0 bases, 8 bases remained unmatched. From germline, CDR1 is MGHDK and CDR2 SYGVNS. TCRdb's copy holds only in-frame clones and misses some; the assay was immunoSEQ multiplex PCR. The sample holds over 200,000 clones, over 80% seen once. Sequencing was performed on peripheral blood. This TCR was recovered from a human donor in a cohort sampled during active COVID-19. The rearrangement uses TRBV25-1 and TRBJ1-1; 8 bases agree with TRBD1. The CDR3 region is CAVRQGFMNTEAFF. In DNA form, the CDR3 reads TGTGCCGTCCGACAGGGGTTTATGAACACTGAAGCTTTCTTT.